These T cell receptor beta chains were read from a single sample in a study of radiation and T cells in renal cell carcinoma. Measured with immunoSEQ multiplex PCR; TCRdb has only the in-frame clones, and not every one. The sample includes 10,000 to 12,000 clones, over 50% seen only once; the top ten take 9.7%. This sample comprised tumor tissue, obtained from a patient whose treatment was nephrectomy without radiotherapy. These TCRs come from a middle-aged man with renal cell carcinoma. Each CDR3 is given with its conserved first and last residue. D genes are given only for firm matches. Clone size is not always given. Where it is, it says once, few, many or a class for expanded clones.

TRBV10-3	TRBJ1-3	NA	NA	CAISYSASGNTIYF	TGTGCCATCAGCTACAGCGCATCTGGAAACACCATATATTTT
TRBV11-1	TRBJ2-1	TRBD2	once	CASSLGLAEYNEQFF	TGTGCCAGCAGCCTCGGACTAGCGGAATACAATGAGCAGTTCTTC
TRBV19	TRBJ1-5	TRBD1	NA	CASTAQGSNQPQHF	TGTGCCAGTACAGCACAGGGGAGCAATCAGCCCCAGCATTTT
TRBV7-7	TRBJ2-7	NA	NA	CASSRDAASYEQYF	TGTGCTAGCAGCCGCGATGCGGCGTCCTACGAGCAGTACTTC
TRBV30	TRBJ1-5	NA	NA	CAWDIGNQPQHF	TGTGCCTGGGATATAGGGAATCAGCCCCAGCATTTT
TRBV5-4	TRBJ2-1	TRBD1	NA	CASSYWDSQQFF	TGTGCCAGCAGCTATTGGGACAGCCAGCAGTTCTTC
TRBV19	TRBJ2-7	NA	NA	CASSQGGLYEQYF	TGTGCCAGTAGTCAAGGGGGGTTGTACGAGCAGTACTTC
TRBV7-3	TRBJ2-1	NA	NA	CASSLLPSSYNEQFF	TGTGCCAGCAGCTTGCTCCCGAGCTCCTACAATGAGCAGTTCTTC
TRBV27	TRBJ2-3	NA	NA	CASSPQRVGTDTQYF	TGTGCCAGCAGTCCCCAGCGGGTGGGCACAGATACGCAGTATTTT
TRBV15	TRBJ2-1	NA	NA	CATSRGGGAVVYNEQFF	TGTGCCACCAGCAGAGGGGGCGGAGCGGTAGTCTACAATGAGCAGTTCTTC
TRBV4-1	TRBJ2-5	NA	NA	CASSQPGSRETQYF	TGCGCCAGCAGCCAACCGGGATCCAGAGAGACCCAGTACTTC
TRBV6-5	TRBJ1-5	NA	NA	CASSVQIDQPQHF	TGTGCCAGCAGTGTGCAGATCGATCAGCCCCAGCATTTT
TRBV9	TRBJ2-7	TRBD2	NA	CASSVEGGSYEQYF	TGTGCCAGCAGCGTAGAGGGCGGGAGCTACGAGCAGTACTTC
TRBV27	TRBJ2-7	TRBD1	NA	CASSGGTGKYEQYF	TGTGCCAGCAGTGGGGGGACAGGGAAGTACGAGCAGTACTTC
TRBV30	TRBJ2-7	NA	NA	CAWSVTVAYEQYF	TGTGCCTGGAGTGTGACAGTAGCCTACGAGCAGTACTTC
TRBV6-4	TRBJ1-1	NA	NA	CASSGGMGSEAFF	TGTGCCAGCAGTGGGGGGATGGGGTCTGAAGCTTTCTTT
TRBV5-1	TRBJ1-3	TRBD1	NA	CASSSGQGAPGNTIYF	TGCGCCAGCAGCAGCGGACAGGGGGCGCCTGGAAACACCATATATTTT
TRBV5-1	TRBJ1-4	NA	NA	CASSLSGVLSATNEKLFF	TGCGCCAGCAGCTTGAGTGGCGTACTGTCGGCAACTAATGAAAAACTGTTTTTT
TRBV7-7	TRBJ2-5	NA	once	CASSFGAGETETQYF	TGTGCTAGCAGCTTCGGCGCAGGGGAGACGGAGACCCAGTACTTC
TRBV7-2	TRBJ2-2	TRBD2	NA	CASSTRTSGIPGELFF	TGTGCCAGCAGCACCCGGACTAGCGGGATTCCCGGGGAGCTGTTTTTT
TRBV4-3	TRBJ2-1	TRBD2	NA	CASSLGYGLAGGEQFF	TGCGCCAGCAGCCTCGGCTACGGACTAGCGGGAGGTGAGCAGTTCTTC
TRBV30	TRBJ2-7	TRBD1	NA	CAWSVDRVKNEQYF	TGTGCCTGGAGTGTAGACAGGGTAAAGAACGAGCAGTACTTC
TRBV9	TRBJ1-2	NA	NA	CASSVDSGVGMGTDGYTF	TGTGCCAGCAGCGTAGATTCCGGGGTGGGGATGGGCACCGACGGCTACACCTTC
TRBV10-3	TRBJ2-7	NA	NA	CAISPGYRNLEQYF	TGTGCCATCAGCCCAGGTTATAGAAACCTAGAGCAGTACTTC
TRBV30	TRBJ2-5	NA	NA	CAWSVDTGVLYQETQYF	TGTGCCTGGAGTGTCGATACCGGGGTCCTGTACCAAGAGACCCAGTACTTC
TRBV5-1	TRBJ2-1	NA	once	CASSFRRELSNEQFF	TGCGCCAGCAGCTTTCGGAGGGAGTTAAGCAATGAGCAGTTCTTC
TRBV5-6	TRBJ2-7	TRBD2	NA	CASSLSGTPYEQYF	TGTGCCAGCAGCTTAAGCGGGACCCCCTACGAGCAGTACTTC
TRBV11-3	TRBJ1-1	TRBD1	NA	CASSFMTGGNTEAFF	TGTGCCAGCAGTTTCATGACAGGGGGCAACACTGAAGCTTTCTTT
TRBV5-6	TRBJ1-1	TRBD1	large	CASSPGTGSEAFF	TGTGCCAGCAGCCCCGGGACAGGGTCTGAAGCTTTCTTT
TRBV5-4	TRBJ2-7	NA	few	CASSLGAGKYNEQYF	TGTGCCAGCAGCTTGGGTGCAGGGAAATACAACGAGCAGTACTTC
TRBV27	TRBJ2-1	TRBD2	NA	CASSLGPSGMIF	TGTGCCAGCAGTCTAGGTCCTAGCGGGATGATCTTC
TRBV7-8	TRBJ2-3	TRBD2	NA	CASSLGGRASTDTQYF	TGTGCCAGCAGCTTAGGCGGGAGGGCAAGCACAGATACGCAGTATTTT
TRBV28	TRBJ2-2	TRBD1	NA	CASSLVGQGNGELFF	TGTGCCAGCAGTTTAGTGGGACAGGGGAACGGGGAGCTGTTTTTT
TRBV7-2	TRBJ2-2	NA	NA	CASSGAGGGAGGELFF	TGTGCCAGCAGCGGGGCAGGAGGGGGCGCGGGCGGGGAGCTGTTTTTT
TRBV7-2	TRBJ1-3	NA	NA	CASSIRQPGNTIYF	TGTGCCAGCAGCATACGACAGCCTGGAAACACCATATATTTT
TRBV11-2	TRBJ2-3	NA	NA	CASSLLRDTQYF	TGTGCCAGCAGCTTGCTGAGGGATACGCAGTATTTT
TRBV18	TRBJ2-7	TRBD1	medium-sized	CASSPQGQTYEQYF	TGTGCCAGCTCACCACAGGGACAGACCTACGAGCAGTACTTC
TRBV5-1	TRBJ2-7	NA	NA	CASSLAGAGWPRYEQYF	TGCGCCAGCAGCCTGGCCGGCGCAGGGTGGCCTCGCTACGAGCAGTACTTC
TRBV4-3	TRBJ2-7	NA	NA	CASSQEPGQGGHEQYF	TGCGCCAGCAGCCAAGAACCTGGGCAGGGCGGCCACGAGCAGTACTTC
TRBV10-3	TRBJ2-3	NA	medium-sized	CAISDGSLQYF	TGTGCCATCAGTGACGGTTCCTTGCAGTATTTT
TRBV28	TRBJ1-3	NA	NA	CASSLIFPSGNTIYF	TGTGCCAGCAGTTTAATTTTCCCATCTGGAAACACCATATATTTT
TRBV27	TRBJ2-5	NA	NA	CASSLTGGRTGQETQYF	TGTGCCAGCAGTTTGACGGGGGGCCGGACGGGCCAAGAGACCCAGTACTTC
TRBV25-1	TRBJ2-2	NA	NA	CASSDHQSNTGELFF	TGTGCCAGCAGTGACCACCAATCGAACACCGGGGAGCTGTTTTTT
TRBV9	TRBJ2-2	TRBD2	once	CASSVPLREGGTGELFF	TGTGCCAGCAGCGTACCATTGCGGGAGGGGGGCACCGGGGAGCTGTTTTTT
TRBV7-8	TRBJ2-1	TRBD2	NA	CASSTQGRPGLAGGSNEQFF	TGTGCCAGCAGCACCCAGGGACGACCGGGACTAGCGGGAGGGTCTAATGAGCAGTTCTTC
TRBV5-6	TRBJ2-5	NA	few	CASSLLGRGQETQYF	TGTGCCAGCAGCTTACTGGGGAGAGGCCAAGAGACCCAGTACTTC
TRBV28	TRBJ1-2	NA	NA	CASSLRANYGYTF	TGTGCCAGCAGCCTCAGAGCTAACTATGGCTACACCTTC
TRBV9	TRBJ2-1	TRBD2	NA	CASSARLAGRHEQFF	TGTGCCAGCAGCGCCCGACTAGCGGGAAGGCATGAGCAGTTCTTC
TRBV4-1	TRBJ2-1	NA	medium-sized	CASSQERVGNEQFF	TGCGCCAGCAGCCAAGAGCGGGTGGGGAATGAGCAGTTCTTC
TRBV5-6	TRBJ2-7	NA	NA	CASRTGLASSYEQYF	TGTGCCAGCAGGACCGGTCTAGCGAGTTCCTACGAGCAGTACTTC
TRBV7-2	TRBJ2-7	NA	NA	CASSLAWGYEQYF	TGTGCCAGCAGCTTGGCCTGGGGCTACGAGCAGTACTTC